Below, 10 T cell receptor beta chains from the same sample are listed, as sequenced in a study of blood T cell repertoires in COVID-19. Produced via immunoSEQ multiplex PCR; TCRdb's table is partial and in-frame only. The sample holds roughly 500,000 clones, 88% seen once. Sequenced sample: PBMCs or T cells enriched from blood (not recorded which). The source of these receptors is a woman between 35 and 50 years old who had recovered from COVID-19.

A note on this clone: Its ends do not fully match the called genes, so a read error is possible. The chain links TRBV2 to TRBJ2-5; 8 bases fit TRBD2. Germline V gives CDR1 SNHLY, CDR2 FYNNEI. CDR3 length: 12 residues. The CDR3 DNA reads TGTGCCAGCAGTGAAGACAACGGGAGGGCGGACTTC. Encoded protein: CASSEDNGRADF.

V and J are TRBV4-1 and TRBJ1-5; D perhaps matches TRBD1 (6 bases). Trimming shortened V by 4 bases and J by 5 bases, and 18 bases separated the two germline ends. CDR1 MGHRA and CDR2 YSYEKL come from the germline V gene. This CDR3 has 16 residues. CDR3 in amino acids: CASSPDEDSGYQPQHF. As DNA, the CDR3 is TGCGCCAGCAGCCCAGATGAGGACAGTGGCTATCAGCCCCAGCATTTT.

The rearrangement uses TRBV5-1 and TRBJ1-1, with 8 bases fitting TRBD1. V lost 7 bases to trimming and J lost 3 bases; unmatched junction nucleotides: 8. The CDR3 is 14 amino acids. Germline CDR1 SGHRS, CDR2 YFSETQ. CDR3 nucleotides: TGCGCCAGCCGCGCCGGGGGACAGGACACTGAAGCTTTCTTT. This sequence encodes CASRAGGQDTEAFF.

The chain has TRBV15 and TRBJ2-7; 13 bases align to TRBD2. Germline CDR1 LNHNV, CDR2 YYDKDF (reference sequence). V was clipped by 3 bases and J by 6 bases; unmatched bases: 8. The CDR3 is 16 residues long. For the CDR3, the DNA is TGTGCCACCAGCAGTTTCGGACTAGCGGGAGTGAGCGAGCAGTACTTC. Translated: CATSSFGLAGVSEQYF.

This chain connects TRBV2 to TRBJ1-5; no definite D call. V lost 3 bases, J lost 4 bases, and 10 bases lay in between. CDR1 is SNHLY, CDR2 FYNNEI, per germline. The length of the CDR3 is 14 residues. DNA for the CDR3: TGTGCCAGCAGTGATCGTGCCAGAAATCAGCCCCAGCATTTT. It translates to CASSDRARNQPQHF.

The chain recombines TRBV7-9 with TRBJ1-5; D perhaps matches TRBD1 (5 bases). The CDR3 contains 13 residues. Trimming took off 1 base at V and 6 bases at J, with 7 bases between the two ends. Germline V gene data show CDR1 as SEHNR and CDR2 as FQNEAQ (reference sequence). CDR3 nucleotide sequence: TGTGCCAGCAGCTTAGGGGGCTCTCAGCCCCAGCATTTT. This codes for CASSLGGSQPQHF.

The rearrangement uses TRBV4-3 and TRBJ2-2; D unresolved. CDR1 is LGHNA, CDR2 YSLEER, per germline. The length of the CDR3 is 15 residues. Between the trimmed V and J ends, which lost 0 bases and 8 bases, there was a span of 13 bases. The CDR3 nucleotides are TGCGCCAGCAGCCAAGAATACTCGACATTGGGGGAGCTGTTTTTT. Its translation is CASSQEYSTLGELFF.

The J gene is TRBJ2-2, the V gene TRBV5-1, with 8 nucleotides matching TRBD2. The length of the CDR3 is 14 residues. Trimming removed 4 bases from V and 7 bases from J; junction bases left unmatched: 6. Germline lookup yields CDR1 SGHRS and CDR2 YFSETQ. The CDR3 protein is CASSNSGKNGELFF. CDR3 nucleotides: TGCGCCAGCAGCAATAGCGGGAAGAACGGGGAGCTGTTTTTT.

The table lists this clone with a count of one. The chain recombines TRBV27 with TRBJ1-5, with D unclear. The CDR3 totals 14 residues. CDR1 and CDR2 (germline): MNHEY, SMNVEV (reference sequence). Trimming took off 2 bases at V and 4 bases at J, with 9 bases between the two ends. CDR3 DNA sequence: TGTGCCAGCAGTTTAAATGTCGGGAATCAGCCCCAGCATTTT. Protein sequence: CASSLNVGNQPQHF.

The CDR3 DNA reads TGTGCCAGCAGCTTCACAGGGGCGTTGGGGACCCAGTACTTC. It specifies CASSFTGALGTQYF. The J gene is TRBJ2-5, the V gene TRBV11-3, with 7 bases aligning to TRBD1. The germline gives CDR1 SGHNT, CDR2 YENEEA. J was trimmed by 7 bases and V by 3 bases; bases with no gene match: 8. CDR3 size: 14 residues.